The rows below give T cell receptor beta chains drawn from one sample of a study of blood T cell repertoires in COVID-19. Assay: immunoSEQ multiplex PCR; the TCRdb copy retains only in-frame clones and omits some. The sample carries roughly 100,000 clones, approximately 86% recorded once. The sequenced sample consisted of peripheral blood. The receptors were sampled from a woman of 80 years or more with acute or convalescent COVID-19. Each CDR3 is given with its conserved first and last residue. Fields, in order: CDR3 DNA, CDR3 protein, clone size, J gene, D gene, V gene. D genes are given only for firm matches. Expanded clones are given a class, and other clones once, few, many or no size at all.

CDR3 DNA: TGTGCCAGCAGAAGAGGACAGATTAATGAAAAACTGTTTTTT
CDR3 protein: CASRRGQINEKLFF
clone size: -
J gene: TRBJ1-4
D gene: -
V gene: TRBV2

CDR3 DNA: TGTGCCAGCAGCTTAACTCAGGGTGACTATGGCTACACCTTC
CDR3 protein: CASSLTQGDYGYTF
clone size: -
J gene: TRBJ1-2
D gene: -
V gene: TRBV7-9

CDR3 DNA: TGTGCCAGCAGGTCATACAGGGAGGGGAACACCGGGGAGCTGTTTTTT
CDR3 protein: CASRSYREGNTGELFF
clone size: -
J gene: TRBJ2-2
D gene: -
V gene: TRBV5-5

CDR3 DNA: TGTGCCAGCAGCCCCCCGGGAGCGAACCGGGACGGCCACTTC
CDR3 protein: CASSPPGANRDGHF
clone size: -
J gene: TRBJ1-2
D gene: -
V gene: TRBV5-6

CDR3 DNA: TGTGCCAGCAGTTCCCCAGGGGGTCAGCCCCAGCATTTT
CDR3 protein: CASSSPGGQPQHF
clone size: once
J gene: TRBJ1-5
D gene: TRBD1
V gene: TRBV28

CDR3 DNA: TGTGCCAGCAGCTTAGCCCGACAGCTTAGGGGTTACAATGAGCAGTTCTTC
CDR3 protein: CASSLARQLRGYNEQFF
clone size: -
J gene: TRBJ2-1
D gene: -
V gene: TRBV11-1

CDR3 DNA: TGTGCCAGCAGTCCTGACGGGACACTCAGCTATGGCTACACCTTC
CDR3 protein: CASSPDGTLSYGYTF
clone size: many
J gene: TRBJ1-2
D gene: -
V gene: TRBV6-5

CDR3 DNA: TGTGCCAGCAGCCAGATAGGGACAGCGAACACTGAAGCTTTCTTT
CDR3 protein: CASSQIGTANTEAFF
clone size: -
J gene: TRBJ1-1
D gene: TRBD1
V gene: TRBV4-2

CDR3 DNA: TGTGCCAGTAGTATTGCGGGGAGCAATCAGCCCCAGCATTTT
CDR3 protein: CASSIAGSNQPQHF
clone size: -
J gene: TRBJ1-5
D gene: -
V gene: TRBV19

CDR3 DNA: TGTGCCAGCAGCTTAAGAAGAGGCGGGACAGATACGCAGTATTTT
CDR3 protein: CASSLRRGGTDTQYF
clone size: -
J gene: TRBJ2-3
D gene: -
V gene: TRBV7-9

CDR3 DNA: TGTGCCAGCAGCAACACAGGACAGGGGATCGACGAGCAGTACTTC
CDR3 protein: CASSNTGQGIDEQYF
clone size: -
J gene: TRBJ2-7
D gene: TRBD1
V gene: TRBV9

CDR3 DNA: TGTGCCATCAGTGAGTCCGTTTCGGAGAGGGTAATTGAAAAACTGTTTTTT
CDR3 protein: CAISESVSERVIEKLFF
clone size: -
J gene: TRBJ1-4
D gene: -
V gene: TRBV10-3

CDR3 DNA: TGTGCCAGCTCACCAGAGGGGGAACACTATGGCTACACCTTC
CDR3 protein: CASSPEGEHYGYTF
clone size: once
J gene: TRBJ1-2
D gene: -
V gene: TRBV18

CDR3 DNA: TGTGCCAGCTCGGATAGACAGGGTTCACTCTATGGCTACACCTTC
CDR3 protein: CASSDRQGSLYGYTF
clone size: -
J gene: TRBJ1-2
D gene: TRBD1
V gene: TRBV18

CDR3 DNA: TGTGCCAGCAGTTACTCGAGCTCACTAGCGCAAGAGACCCAGTACTTC
CDR3 protein: CASSYSSSLAQETQYF
clone size: -
J gene: TRBJ2-5
D gene: TRBD2
V gene: TRBV6-5

CDR3 DNA: TGTGCCAGCAGTTACGAGGGCCCGGCTTTCTTT
CDR3 protein: CASSYEGPAFF
clone size: -
J gene: TRBJ1-1
D gene: -
V gene: TRBV12-3/TRBV12-4

CDR3 DNA: TGTGCCAGCAGCGTAGCGTCTAGCGGGGGGATCCCCACAGATACGCAGTATTTT
CDR3 protein: CASSVASSGGIPTDTQYF
clone size: once
J gene: TRBJ2-3
D gene: TRBD2
V gene: TRBV9

CDR3 DNA: TGTGCCAGCAGTTACTCTTGGGACACCGATTACAATGAGCAGTTCTTC
CDR3 protein: CASSYSWDTDYNEQFF
clone size: few
J gene: TRBJ2-1
D gene: -
V gene: TRBV6-5

CDR3 DNA: TGTGCCAGCAGCCAAGTAGGAGGCGGGCGTTCCAACTATGGCTACACCTTC
CDR3 protein: CASSQVGGGRSNYGYTF
clone size: -
J gene: TRBJ1-2
D gene: -
V gene: TRBV3-1/TRBV3-2

CDR3 DNA: TGCGCCAGCAGCCCCGGGACAGGGAATACTGAAGCTTTCTTT
CDR3 protein: CASSPGTGNTEAFF
clone size: -
J gene: TRBJ1-1
D gene: TRBD1
V gene: TRBV5-1

CDR3 DNA: TGTGCCAGCAGCCATTTCTCCCGCCCAGAGGCCGGGACCCAGTACTTC
CDR3 protein: CASSHFSRPEAGTQYF
clone size: -
J gene: TRBJ2-5
D gene: -
V gene: TRBV3-1/TRBV3-2

CDR3 DNA: TGTGCCAGTAGTATCCGACAGGGGAGCATCTCTGGAAACACCATATATTTT
CDR3 protein: CASSIRQGSISGNTIYF
clone size: -
J gene: TRBJ1-3
D gene: TRBD1
V gene: TRBV19